What follows are 15 T cell receptor beta chains derived from one specimen sequenced in a study of preoperative IRX-2 immunotherapy in early breast cancer. TCRdb's table, derived via immunoSEQ multiplex PCR, lists solely in-frame clones and lacks some. Altogether more than 50,000 clones are present, roughly 94% being singletons, with the ten largest covering roughly 1.5%. Treatment reported: preoperative locoregional IRX-2 cytokine immunotherapy. This sample was obtained from a patient treated with IRX-2 immunotherapy. These receptors were obtained from a human donor with breast cancer.

J is TRBJ2-7 and V is TRBV5-4; D is ambiguous. This CDR3 is built from 13 residues. V lost 0 bases and J 5 bases, leaving 9 bases between the germline ends. Germline CDR1 and CDR2: SGHNT and YYREEE (reference sequence). CDR3 sequence reads: CASSLASGDEQYF. The CDR3 coding sequence is TGTGCCAGCAGCTTGGCCTCTGGGGACGAGCAGTACTTC.

The chain uses TRBV6-1 and TRBJ2-4; D is undetermined. Germline CDR1 reads MNHNS; CDR2 reads SASEGT. The CDR3 has 16 amino acids. V was clipped by 2 bases and J by 3 bases, with 14 bases between them. The CDR3 protein is CASSERAFYDKNIQYF. In DNA form, the CDR3 reads TGTGCCAGCAGTGAAAGGGCGTTTTATGACAAAAACATTCAGTACTTC.

The CDR3 DNA sequence: TGTGCCAGCAGCCCCCTCGGGGGGGTGGGGACCCAGTACTTC. Protein sequence: CASSPLGGVGTQYF. This sequence joins TRBV7-3 and TRBJ2-5, with 8 positions matching TRBD2. This CDR3 is 14 amino acids long. The V gene's germline CDR1 is SGHTA and CDR2 FQGTGA. V shed 5 bases and J 7 bases; nucleotides not matched to a gene: 9.

This sequence joins TRBV5-1 and TRBJ2-7; D perhaps matches TRBD1 (6 bases). This CDR3 spans 16 amino acids. V lost 2 bases and J lost 6, with 21 bases in between. Germline V CDR1 and CDR2: SGHRS, YFSETQ. The CDR3 here is CASSLPGQQFGSEQYF. The CDR3 nucleotides are TGCGCCAGCAGCTTACCTGGACAGCAGTTTGGTTCCGAGCAGTACTTC. The variable domain in full, with the rest retrieved from reference TRBV5-1 and TRBJ2-7, is KAGVTQTPRYLIKTRGQQVTLSCSPISGHRSVSWYQQTPGQGLQFLFEYFSETQRNKGNFPGRFSGRQFSNSRSEMNVSTLELGDSALYLCASSLPGQQFGSEQYFGPGTRLTVT.

CDR3 loop: CASSLGWPPYEQYF. CDR3 coding DNA: TGTGCCAGCAGCTTAGGGTGGCCTCCCTACGAGCAGTACTTC. V usage is TRBV7-7 and J usage is TRBJ2-7; no firm D call. Germline values: CDR1 SSHAT, CDR2 FNYEAQ (reference sequence). The CDR3 extends over 14 amino acids. Trimming removed 1 base at V and 2 bases at J, with 9 bases between.

The chain employs TRBV5-1 and TRBJ2-1; TRBD2 agrees at 9 bases. V was clipped by 5 bases and J by 5 bases; unmatched bases: 11. The CDR3 runs 16 residues. From germline, CDR1 is SGHRS and CDR2 YFSETQ. CDR3 residues: CASSPTVASGDNEQFF. DNA of the CDR3: TGCGCCAGCAGTCCAACCGTCGCTAGCGGGGACAATGAGCAGTTCTTC.

This clone was detected only a few times. The chain is built from TRBV27 and TRBJ1-6; D is unclear. V was cut by 4 bases and J by 10 bases, with 11 bases left in between. Germline-derived CDR1 and CDR2 are MNHEY and SMNVEV (reference sequence). This CDR3 contains 13 residues. CDR3 DNA sequence: TGTGCCAGCAGTTCCAGGTTCGGCTCACCCCTCCACTTT. Protein sequence: CASSSRFGSPLHF.

V is TRBV11-2 and J is TRBJ2-5, with 8 bases identical to TRBD2. This CDR3 has 15 amino acids. Germline CDR1 and CDR2: SGHAT and FQNNGV. V lost 2 bases to trimming and J lost 5 bases; unmatched junction nucleotides: 7. As DNA, the CDR3 is TGTGCCAGCAGCTTATTTCGGGGGGGCCGTGAGACCCAGTACTTC. The encoded protein is CASSLFRGGRETQYF. Complete variable domain (other parts from reference TRBV11-2 and TRBJ2-5): EAGVAQSPRYKIIEKRQSVAFWCNPISGHATLYWYQQILGQGPKLLIQFQNNGVVDDSQLPKDRFSAERLKGVDSTLKIQPAKLEDSAVYLCASSLFRGGRETQYFGPGTRLLVL.

V gene TRBV30 combines with J gene TRBJ2-2, with unresolved D. The V end lost 3 bases, the J end lost 5 bases, and 22 bases lay between the germline ends. The length of the CDR3 is 17 residues. CDR1 is GTSNPN, CDR2 SVGIG, per germline (reference sequence). The CDR3 DNA reads as TGTGCCTGGAGCGCCCCTGGTTCTTGGGGTCGGACCGGGGAGCTGTTTTTT. This sequence encodes CAWSAPGSWGRTGELFF.

The chain links TRBV6-1 to TRBJ2-7; weak D call: TRBD2 (5 bases). Trimming stripped 1 base from V and 3 bases from J, with 19 bases between. Germline V CDR1 and CDR2: MNHNS, SASEGT. The CDR3 sequence is 17 residues long. CDR3 amino acids: CASSEEDFEVGRYEQYF. CDR3 DNA sequence: TGTGCCAGCAGTGAAGAGGACTTCGAGGTCGGGCGCTACGAGCAGTACTTC.

The rearrangement uses TRBV4-1 and TRBJ1-5; D gene ambiguous. Trimming cost V 0 bases and J 8 bases, with 8 bases left between them. The germline V gene encodes CDR1 MGHRA and CDR2 YSYEKL. CDR3 length: 13 residues. CDR3 sequence: CASSQDHEEPQHF. The CDR3 DNA reads as TGCGCCAGCAGCCAAGATCATGAGGAGCCCCAGCATTTT.

This chain's CDR3 is CASSLEMLSGELFF. In nucleotides, the CDR3 is TGTGCCAGCAGTTTAGAGATGTTATCCGGGGAGCTGTTTTTT. The gene calls are TRBV2 and TRBJ2-2; D is unclear. V was shortened by 5 bases and J by 6 bases, with 13 bases between the two germline ends. Per the germline V gene, CDR1 is SNHLY and CDR2 is FYNNEI. CDR3 size: 14 residues.

The chain joins TRBV7-9 to TRBJ1-3; D remains ambiguous. The CDR3 has 14 residues. The V end was cut by 1 base, the J end by 9 bases, with 13 bases between. Germline CDR1 reads SEHNR; CDR2 reads FQNEAQ (reference sequence). The CDR3 coding sequence is TGTGCCAGCAGCTTAGTGCCAGGCTTGGGCACCATATATTTT. Its translation is CASSLVPGLGTIYF.

The chain couples TRBV28 to TRBJ1-1; 9 bases are a match to TRBD1. With 3 bases clipped from V and 4 bases from J, the junction kept 3 bases outside the gene matches. Germline-derived CDR1 and CDR2 are MDHEN and SYDVKM. The CDR3 consists of 14 residues. CDR3 sequence: CASSLADRGTEAFF. The CDR3, as DNA: TGTGCCAGCAGTTTGGCGGACAGGGGCACTGAAGCTTTCTTT.

This chain joins TRBV7-3 and TRBJ2-3; TRBD2 matches 8 bases. The CDR3 is made up of 14 amino acids. V lost 5 bases and J lost 4; bases outside the gene matches: 5. Germline assignment: CDR1 SGHTA and CDR2 FQGTGA. The CDR3 DNA reads TGTGCCAGCAGCGCCCGGGGGGGGGCAGATACGCAGTATTTT. Amino acids: CASSARGGADTQYF.